This T cell receptor beta chain was sequenced in a study of naive and memory T cell subsets. Broader study findings: Especially in CD8 cells, naive repertoires contained a few larger clonotypes, possibly CD45RA-re-expressing memory cells. In naive cells, over 90% of TCR sequences were seen only once.

The sample holds a few counts of this clonotype. The antigen remains unidentified. With 4 bases removed from V and 3 bases from J, the gap between germline ends came to 12 bases. Germline-derived CDR1 and CDR2 are SQVTM and ANQGSEA. The CDR3 totals 13 residues. Both TRBC1 and TRBC2 were covered by a beta constant-region primer of two equimolar oligonucleotides. Ligated cDNA was amplified by four rounds of PCR with nested alpha and beta constant-region primers and SP2. TCRdb redid the calling of the UMI-ligation and nested PCR reads with MiXCR, one entry per CDR3 protein. The profile covers 140,000 to 150,000 distinct CDR3 sequences, with roughly 22% appearing a single time and about 0.11% taken by the ten largest.

The chain joins TRBV29-1 to TRBJ1-1; D gene uncertain. Specimen: naive CD4+ T cells from blood. This receptor was taken from a human donor in good health. CDR3 loop: CSVGSSRHTEAFF. The CDR3 bases are TGCAGCGTTGGCTCCTCTCGTCACACTGAAGCTTTCTTT.